A single sample gave rise to the 31 T cell receptor beta chains below, sequenced in a study of CD8+CD57+ T cells in acquired aplastic anemia. The TCR beta profiling, which covered VDJ combination and CDR3 sequence, was carried out using genomic DNA as the template. Each CDR3 protein is one row after TCRdb ran MiXCR on the reads. The sample carries over 150,000 distinct CDR3 sequences, 35% to 55% recorded once. Specimen: sorted CD4+, CD8+, or CD8+CD57+ T cells (not recorded which) from PBMCs. The receptors derive from a human donor in good health.

The chain links TRBV24-1 to TRBJ2-1; 11 bases fit TRBD2. V dropped 5 bases and J dropped 7; count of bases not matched to a gene: 6. CDR1 KGHDR and CDR2 SFDVKD come from the germline V gene. The CDR3 is 15 amino acids. The CDR3 region is CATSAISGGANEQFF. In DNA, the CDR3 is TGTGCCACCAGTGCCATTAGCGGGGGGGCGAATGAGCAGTTCTTC.

The table lists this clonotype with a few counts. The chain has TRBV2 and TRBJ1-5; D is perhaps TRBD1 (5 bases). Germline assignment: CDR1 SNHLY and CDR2 FYNNEI. CDR3 length: 15 amino acids. Between the trimmed V and J ends, which lost 3 bases and 7 bases, there was a span of 16 bases. The DNA for the CDR3 is TGTGCCAGCAGTGACAGAGACAGTTCCTACCAGCCCCAGCATTTT. This codes for CASSDRDSSYQPQHF.

J is TRBJ1-6 and V is TRBV19; D perhaps matches TRBD1 (5 bases). V was cut by 5 bases and J by 4 bases, with 12 bases left in between. There are 15 residues in the CDR3. In germline, CDR1 is LNHDA, CDR2 SQIVND (reference sequence). CDR3 DNA sequence: TGTGCCAGTAGTTCTCAGCCAGGGTATAATTCACCCCTCCACTTT. Translating gives CASSSQPGYNSPLHF.

The sample holds a few counts of this clonotype. The chain employs TRBV18 and TRBJ1-5, with D perhaps TRBD1 (5 bases). This CDR3 has 13 residues. Trimming took 4 bases from V and 6 from J, leaving 10 bases between them. CDR1 and CDR2 from the germline V gene are KGHSH and LQKENI. The CDR3 DNA follows: TGTGCCAGCTCACAGGGGTTAGGTCAGCCCCAGCATTTT. Its protein is CASSQGLGQPQHF.

The rearrangement uses TRBV2 and TRBJ1-6; no definite D call. V was shortened by 3 bases and J by 9 bases, with 3 bases between the two germline ends. The CDR3 runs 11 residues. Germline CDR1 is SNHLY and CDR2 is FYNNEI. CDR3 region: CASSDVSPLHF. The CDR3 coding sequence is TGTGCCAGCAGTGACGTTTCACCCCTCCACTTT.

This chain joins TRBV12-3 or TRBV12-4 and TRBJ2-1; 16 bases are a match to TRBD2. The junction had 21 bases not matched to a gene; V was cut back by 5 bases and J by 11 bases. CDR3 size: 20 residues. The CDR3 loop is CASSPSGTSGGATTSKQQFF. As DNA, the CDR3 is TGTGCCAGCAGTCCATCCGGGACTAGCGGGGGGGCCACCACCTCTAAACAGCAGTTCTTC.

This clonotype was seen repeatedly, ten times or more. This rearrangement joins TRBV5-6 to TRBJ2-5, with 7 bases lining up with TRBD1. The CDR3 runs 15 residues. Trimming took 4 bases from V and 2 from J; bases not matched to a gene: 8. Germline V gene lookup returns CDR1 SGHDT and CDR2 YYEEEE. In DNA, the CDR3 is TGTGCCAGCAGCGAACCTAGACAGGGTCAAGAGACCCAGTACTTC. Encoded protein: CASSEPRQGQETQYF.

This sequence joins TRBV13 and TRBJ1-6; 8 bases line up with TRBD1. Per germline, CDR1 PRHDT and CDR2 FYEKMQ (reference sequence). Trimming at V came to 5 bases and at J to 9 bases, leaving 6 bases not matched to a gene. This CDR3 has 14 residues. The CDR3 reads CASSPTGAGSPLHF. CDR3 DNA: TGTGCCAGCAGCCCGACAGGGGCTGGTTCACCCCTCCACTTT. The whole variable domain, filled in from reference TRBV13 and TRBJ1-6, reads AAGVIQSPRHLIKEKRETATLKCYPIPRHDTVYWYQQGPGQDPQFLISFYEKMQSDKGSIPDRFSAQQFSDYHSELNMSSLELGDSALYFCASSPTGAGSPLHFGNGTRLTVT.

The V call is TRBV24-1, the J call TRBJ2-5; 8 bases fit TRBD2. Trimming at V came to 0 bases and at J to 3 bases, leaving 2 bases not matched to a gene. CDR1 is KGHDR, CDR2 SFDVKD, per germline. CDR3 length: 15 residues. CDR3 nucleotides: TGTGCCACCAGTGATTTGATTAGCGGGGAAGAGACCCAGTACTTC. This codes for CATSDLISGEETQYF.

The CDR3 region has the DNA TGTGCCATCAGTGAGCCGACAGGGTCGGGGGAGCAGTACTTC. This sequence encodes CAISEPTGSGEQYF. The chain has TRBV10-3 and TRBJ2-5; maybe TRBD1 (7 bases). CDR1 ENHRY and CDR2 SYGVKD come from the germline V gene. V lost 2 bases to trimming and J lost 11 bases, with 18 bases between them. This CDR3 is 14 amino acids long.

V usage is TRBV7-9 and J usage is TRBJ1-3; D is unclear. The germline V gene has CDR1 SEHNR and CDR2 FQNEAQ (reference sequence). V shed 3 bases and J shed 6 bases, with 12 bases lying between them. This CDR3 is built from 14 residues. This CDR3 is CASSFSGRPNTIYF. For the CDR3, the DNA is TGTGCCAGCAGCTTTTCGGGCAGGCCAAACACCATATATTTT.

The chain has TRBV12-3 or TRBV12-4 and TRBJ1-6; 10 bases fit TRBD1. The CDR3 contains 20 residues. V lost 3 bases and J lost 4; bases outside the gene matches: 15. CDR3 bases: TGTGCCAGCAGTTTTCTGTCTGCCCTCGGGACAGGGGAATATAATTCACCCCTCCACTTT. It codes for CASSFLSALGTGEYNSPLHF.

Only a few counts were recorded for this clonotype. The rearrangement links TRBV27 to TRBJ2-7; D not certain. V was shortened by 3 bases and J by 0 bases, with 6 bases between the two germline ends. Germline V gene lookup returns CDR1 MNHEY and CDR2 SMNVEV (reference sequence). The CDR3 length is 13 residues. The CDR3 bases are TGTGCCAGCAGTTTGCTAGACTCCTACGAGCAGTACTTC. Translation gives CASSLLDSYEQYF.

This clonotype was seen many times. The CDR3 sequence is CSAGGNSYEQYF. Written as DNA, the CDR3 is TGCAGTGCTGGCGGGAACTCCTACGAGCAGTACTTC. The chain combines TRBV20-1 with TRBJ2-7, with D possibly TRBD2 on 6 matching bases. Germline CDR1 is DFQATT and CDR2 is SNEGSKA (reference sequence). The V end lost 5 bases, the J end lost 0 bases, and 8 bases lay between the germline ends. The CDR3 loop spans 12 amino acids.

This clonotype has more than one count but fewer than ten. A read error may explain this, as a much larger clone is one base away. This chain joins TRBV20-1 and TRBJ1-4; 10 positions agree with TRBD1. The CDR3 covers 13 residues. CDR1 is DFQATT and CDR2 is SNEGSKA in the germline V gene (reference sequence). As DNA, the CDR3 is TGCAGTGCGCCGGGACAGGGGTCTGAAAGACTGTTTTTT. Amino acids: CSAPGQGSERLFF.

The chain couples TRBV13 to TRBJ2-7, with D perhaps matching TRBD1 (6 bases). The CDR3 runs to 15 residues. CDR1 is PRHDT and CDR2 is FYEKMQ in the germline V gene (reference sequence). V shed 5 bases and J shed 3 bases, with 17 bases lying between them. The CDR3 loop is CASSPEQGGGYEQYF. CDR3 bases: TGTGCCAGCAGCCCTGAACAGGGCGGCGGCTACGAGCAGTACTTC.

CDR3 loop: CASSSYTREAFF. The CDR3, as DNA: TGTGCCAGCAGCTCGTATACCCGTGAAGCTTTCTTT. The chain couples TRBV7-3 to TRBJ1-1; D is unclear. Trimming removed 4 bases at V and 7 bases at J, with 10 bases between. CDR3 length equals 12 residues. The germline gives CDR1 SGHTA, CDR2 FQGTGA.

The chain recombines TRBV11-3 with TRBJ2-7; 11 bases line up with TRBD1. Germline V gives CDR1 SGHNT, CDR2 YENEEA. The trim removed 2 bases at V and 7 bases at J, leaving 7 bases unmatched. The CDR3 is made up of 15 amino acids. The CDR3 bases are TGTGCCAGCAGCTTAAGGAGGACAGGGGGCGAAGAGCAGTACTTC. It is translated as CASSLRRTGGEEQYF.

This clonotype was found many times. The chain combines TRBV20-1 with TRBJ1-5; D may be TRBD1 (6 bases). This CDR3 comprises 15 residues. The germline gives CDR1 DFQATT, CDR2 SNEGSKA (reference sequence). Trimming pared 3 bases from V and 3 bases from J, leaving 15 bases between. The DNA for the CDR3 is TGCAGTGCTAGCAGGATTCAGGGGCCCAATCAGCCCCAGCATTTT. Encoded protein: CSASRIQGPNQPQHF.

This clonotype was observed at least ten times. The chain is built from TRBV12-3 or TRBV12-4 and TRBJ1-2, with a possible D match to TRBD1 (5 bases). Trimming took off 6 bases at V and 8 bases at J, with 16 bases between the two ends. This CDR3 contains 13 residues. The CDR3 sequence is CASRKTDESGYTF. The CDR3 DNA is TGTGCCAGCAGGAAGACAGACGAATCAGGCTACACCTTC.

In the case of this clonotype: This may be a read error, as it is one base from a much larger clone. The gene calls are TRBV9 and TRBJ1-5; tentatively, D is TRBD1 (5 bases). CDR3 length: 14 amino acids. CDR1 is SGDLS, CDR2 YYNGEE, per germline. The V end was cut by 4 bases, the J end by 9 bases, with 17 bases between. The CDR3 is CASSPEGLGRPQHF. CDR3 DNA: TGTGCCAGCAGCCCGGAGGGACTCGGTCGGCCCCAGCATTTT.

This clonotype has more than one count but fewer than ten. A much larger clonotype is one base distant, so this may be a read error. The chain has TRBV20-1 and TRBJ2-1, with D perhaps TRBD2 (6 bases). In germline, CDR1 is DFQATT, CDR2 SNEGSKA (reference sequence). The CDR3 is 12 residues long. The CDR3 bases are TGCAGCTACAGTAGCGGATACAATGAGCAGTTCTTC. Its translation: CSYSSGYNEQFF.

The chain carries TRBV10-3 and TRBJ2-3; D is uncertain. The CDR3 spans 13 residues. The germline V gene has CDR1 ENHRY and CDR2 SYGVKD. Trimming removed 8 bases from V and 3 bases from J, with 12 bases in between. The CDR3, as DNA: TGTGCCATCGCCCCGGACCGGACAGATACGCAGTATTTT. Protein sequence: CAIAPDRTDTQYF.

This clonotype occurred many times. This chain joins TRBV19 and TRBJ1-1, with 9 positions matching TRBD1. The CDR3 is 15 amino acids. The J segment lost 5 bases and the V segment lost 7 bases, leaving 11 bases of the junction unmatched. Germline loops: CDR1 LNHDA, CDR2 SQIVND (reference sequence). As DNA, the CDR3 is TGTGCCAGTAAAACGTCCGGGACAGGGCGGACTGAAGCTTTCTTT. Its translation: CASKTSGTGRTEAFF.

This chain joins TRBV2 and TRBJ1-1, with 7 bases lining up with TRBD1. With 7 bases clipped from V and 10 bases from J, the junction kept 9 bases outside the gene matches. Germline CDR1 is SNHLY and CDR2 is FYNNEI. The length of the CDR3 is 12 residues. The CDR3 loop reads CASNKGARGAFF. Here the CDR3 DNA reads TGTGCCAGCAACAAGGGGGCCAGAGGAGCTTTCTTT.

The chain has TRBV27 and TRBJ2-7, with D maybe TRBD2 (5 bases). The V gene's germline CDR1 is MNHEY and CDR2 SMNVEV (reference sequence). The CDR3 is 12 amino acids. Trimming removed 6 bases from V and 7 bases from J, with 13 bases in between. The CDR3 DNA is TGTGCCAGCAGACCTCAACTAGGTGAGCAGTACTTC. Translating gives CASRPQLGEQYF.

To note about this clonotype: A much larger clonotype is one base distant, so this may be a read error. The V call is TRBV12-3 or TRBV12-4, the J call TRBJ1-1; 7 bases map to TRBD1. This CDR3 is built from 15 residues. The CDR3 coding sequence is TGTACCAGCAGTCCCCGACAGGGCGCGAACACTGAAGCTTTCTTT. It translates to CTSSPRQGANTEAFF.

This chain uses TRBV29-1 with TRBJ1-5; a possible D gene is TRBD1 (5 bases). There are 14 residues in the CDR3. V was clipped by 4 bases and J by 2 bases, with 12 bases between them. Germline CDR1 is SQVTM and CDR2 is ANQGSEA. The CDR3 DNA reads as TGCAGCGTTGCAATGGGGCTCGGCAATCAGCCCCAGCATTTT. Translation gives CSVAMGLGNQPQHF.

In this sample, this clonotype turned up many times. The chain joins TRBV5-1 to TRBJ2-5; no definite D call. Germline V lookup: CDR1 SGHRS, CDR2 YFSETQ. The CDR3 runs to 14 residues. The germline V and J ends were trimmed by 2 bases and 2 bases, with 10 bases remaining between them. CDR3 bases: TGCGCCAGCAGCTTTAGTGCGAGTCAAGAGACCCAGTACTTC. Its translation: CASSFSASQETQYF.

This clonotype has ten or more counts. V is TRBV6-5 and J is TRBJ2-7; D possibly corresponds to TRBD1 (5 bases). Germline V gives CDR1 MNHEY, CDR2 SVGAGI. The V end lost 2 bases, the J end lost 2 bases, and 10 bases lay between the germline ends. The CDR3 is 14 amino acids. The CDR3 region has the DNA TGTGCCAGCAGTTACGTTGACAGCACCTACGAGCAGTACTTC. The encoded protein is CASSYVDSTYEQYF.

CDR3 DNA sequence: TGCAGTGCTAGAGTGACAGGGGCTATCGAGACCCAGTACTTC. It translates to CSARVTGAIETQYF. The chain employs TRBV20-1 and TRBJ2-5; 8 nucleotides line up with TRBD1. Trimming took 1 base from V and 5 from J; bases not matched to a gene: 6. This CDR3 is built from 14 residues. The germline V gene encodes CDR1 DFQATT and CDR2 SNEGSKA (reference sequence).